These 11 T cell receptor beta chains share one sample of origin, sequenced in a study of shared clonotypes between healthy human individuals. Produced via immunoSEQ multiplex PCR; TCRdb's table is partial and in-frame only. The sample includes approximately 1.5 million clones, approximately 98.5% of them seen just once. Sample: naive CD4+ T cells sorted from blood. This sample's subset: CD45RA+ positively selected. These receptors all come from a man aged 30 to 39 in good health.

The V call is TRBV6-1, the J call TRBJ1-1; D unresolved. Trimming cost V 3 bases and J 2 bases, with 7 bases left between them. The CDR3 is 13 amino acids. Looked up from germline, CDR1 is MNHNS and CDR2 is SASEGT. CDR3 amino acids: CASSDRFNTEAFF. The CDR3 DNA is TGTGCCAGCAGTGACAGATTTAACACTGAAGCTTTCTTT.

V gene TRBV28 combines with J gene TRBJ2-5; unclear D gene. The CDR3 spans 15 residues. Trimming stripped 5 bases from V and 5 bases from J, with 18 bases between. Germline V gives CDR1 MDHEN, CDR2 SYDVKM. The CDR3 DNA is TGTGCCAGCAGTATCTATGCCCCTGGGCAGGAGACCCAGTACTTC. Protein product: CASSIYAPGQETQYF.

The gene calls are TRBV6-5 and TRBJ2-5, with D hard to call. Germline CDR1 MNHEY, CDR2 SVGAGI. The CDR3 sequence is 13 residues long. The ends were cut back, 8 bases at V and 5 bases at J, with 15 bases in the middle. This CDR3 reads CASGSRADETQYF. CDR3 coding DNA: TGTGCCAGCGGGTCAAGGGCTGACGAGACCCAGTACTTC.

The chain is built from TRBV27 and TRBJ1-2; D call uncertain. The length of the CDR3 is 13 residues. Germline assignment: CDR1 MNHEY and CDR2 SMNVEV (reference sequence). Between the trimmed V and J ends, which lost 5 bases and 5 bases, there was a span of 12 bases. This chain's CDR3 is CASSVSGSYGYTF. CDR3 in DNA: TGTGCCAGCAGTGTGTCGGGAAGTTATGGCTACACCTTC.

The V call is TRBV18, the J call TRBJ2-1; 8 positions match TRBD1. The CDR3 has 19 amino acids. Looked up from germline, CDR1 is KGHSH and CDR2 is LQKENI. Trimming cost V 2 bases and J 5 bases; bases outside gene matches: 17. The CDR3 bases are TGTGCCAGCTCACCAACTCCGGGACAGGCATTCATGGGGGACAATGAGCAGTTCTTC. Protein sequence: CASSPTPGQAFMGDNEQFF.

This clone appeared once. Additional DNA sequences in this sample encode the identical CDR3. CDR3 sequence (DNA): TGCGCCAGCAGCTTGGTGGCGGCTACAGATACGCAGTATTTT. It encodes CASSLVAATDTQYF. V gene TRBV5-1 combines with J gene TRBJ2-3; D is ambiguous. Germline CDR1 and CDR2: SGHRS and YFSETQ. Trimming shortened V by 0 bases and J by 3 bases, and 8 bases separated the two germline ends. This CDR3 region has 14 residues.

The gene calls are TRBV5-1 and TRBJ2-2; D is unresolved. Germline values: CDR1 SGHRS, CDR2 YFSETQ. The V end was cut by 0 bases, the J end by 4 bases, with 16 bases between. The CDR3 consists of 17 residues. CDR3 loop: CASSLAVLAISTGELFF. In nucleotides, the CDR3 is TGCGCCAGCAGCTTGGCCGTACTGGCGATCAGCACCGGGGAGCTGTTTTTT.

As DNA, the CDR3 is TGTGCCAGCAGGCCAAGATGGATAGGGTTTTGGAACAATCAGCCCCAGCATTTT. It encodes CASRPRWIGFWNNQPQHF. The chain joins TRBV14 to TRBJ1-5; no reliable D call. Trimming took 6 bases from V and 3 from J, leaving 24 bases between them. This CDR3 has 18 amino acids. CDR1 is SGHDN, CDR2 FVKESK, per germline. Drawing the rest from reference TRBV14 and TRBJ1-5, the complete variable domain is EAGVTQFPSHSVIEKGQTVTLRCDPISGHDNLYWYRRVMGKEIKFLLHFVKESKQDESGMPNNRFLAERTGGTYSTLKVQPAELEDSGVYFCASRPRWIGFWNNQPQHFGDGTRLSIL.

The rearrangement links TRBV15 to TRBJ2-7, with TRBD1 identical over 8 bases. V shed 1 base, J shed 0 bases, and the junction held 2 bases outside the gene matches. There are 15 residues in the CDR3. In germline, CDR1 is LNHNV, CDR2 YYDKDF (reference sequence). CDR3: CATSRGQGSSYEQYF. The CDR3 coding sequence is TGTGCCACCAGCAGAGGACAGGGGAGCTCCTACGAGCAGTACTTC.

This sequence joins TRBV29-1 and TRBJ1-2; 10 bases align to TRBD1. Trimming removed 6 bases from V and 4 bases from J; junction bases left unmatched: 8. CDR1 SQVTM and CDR2 ANQGSEA come from the germline V gene. CDR3 size: 14 residues. CDR3 residues: CSVGPGQGSYGYTF. The DNA for the CDR3 is TGCAGCGTGGGGCCGGGACAGGGGAGCTATGGCTACACCTTC.

In regard to this clone: The junction does not match germline at one end; this may be a read error. V usage is TRBV13 and J usage is TRBJ1-4; no clear D. The CDR3 has 15 amino acids. Germline V lookup: CDR1 PRHDT, CDR2 FYEKMQ (reference sequence). The CDR3 DNA follows: TGTGCCAGCAGCAAAGACCGGGCTTCTAATCAAAAACTGTTTTTT. Amino acids: CASSKDRASNQKLFF.